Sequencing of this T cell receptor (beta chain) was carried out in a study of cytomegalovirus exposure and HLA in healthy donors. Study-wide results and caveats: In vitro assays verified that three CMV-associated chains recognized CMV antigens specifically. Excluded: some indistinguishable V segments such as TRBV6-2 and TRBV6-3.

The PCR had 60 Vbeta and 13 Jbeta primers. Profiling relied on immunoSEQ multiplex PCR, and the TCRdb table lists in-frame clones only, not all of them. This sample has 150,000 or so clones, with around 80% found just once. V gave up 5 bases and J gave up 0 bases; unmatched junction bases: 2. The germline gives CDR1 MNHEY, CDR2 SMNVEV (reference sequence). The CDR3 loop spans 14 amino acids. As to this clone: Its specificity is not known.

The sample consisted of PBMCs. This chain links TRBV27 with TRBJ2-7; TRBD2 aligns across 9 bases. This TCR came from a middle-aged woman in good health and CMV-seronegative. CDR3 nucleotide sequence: TGTGCCAGCAGTAATAGCGGGAGCTCCTACGAGCAGTACTTC. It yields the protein CASSNSGSSYEQYF.